Following are 20 T cell receptor beta chains from one sample sequenced in a study of shared clonotypes between healthy human individuals. The method was immunoSEQ multiplex PCR; TCRdb's version includes in-frame clones alone and lacks a portion of them. The sample carries 780,000 or so clones, just under 75% recorded once. Specimen: memory CD4+ T cells sorted from blood. As for subset: CD45RA-negative fraction. These receptor sequences come from a woman in her twenties or thirties in good health.

J is TRBJ2-7 and V is TRBV28; D gene uncertain. V lost 4 bases and J 4 bases, leaving 5 bases between the germline ends. The CDR3 loop spans 11 amino acids. Germline V gene data show CDR1 as MDHEN and CDR2 as SYDVKM. The DNA for the CDR3 is TGTGCCAGCAGTTCCCTTTACGAGCAGTACTTC. It translates to CASSSLYEQYF.

The chain employs TRBV19 and TRBJ2-2, with TRBD1 identical over 8 bases. V lost 1 base to trimming and J lost 7 bases; unmatched junction nucleotides: 5. Germline V gene sequence: CDR1 LNHDA, CDR2 SQIVND (reference sequence). The CDR3 loop spans 15 amino acids. CDR3 protein: CASSIGRGLGGELFF. Here the CDR3 DNA reads TGTGCCAGTAGTATAGGCAGGGGGCTTGGCGGGGAGCTGTTTTTT.

This clone appeared a single time. The chain recombines TRBV7-8 with TRBJ2-1, with TRBD2 matching 10 bases. Unmatched junction bases numbered 9, after V lost 1 base and J lost 3 bases. Germline CDR1 is SGHVS and CDR2 is FQNEAQ. The CDR3 extends over 18 amino acids. The CDR3 here is CASSLEYLASGGYNEQFF. The CDR3 region has the DNA TGTGCCAGCAGCTTAGAGTACTTGGCTAGCGGGGGCTACAATGAGCAGTTCTTC. The variable domain in full, with the rest retrieved from reference TRBV7-8 and TRBJ2-1, is GAGVSQSPRYKVAKRGQDVALRCDPISGHVSLFWYQQALGQGPEFLTYFQNEAQLDKSGLPSDRFFAERPEGSVSTLKIQRTQQEDSAVYLCASSLEYLASGGYNEQFFGPGTRLTVL.

This clone was observed once. The gene calls are TRBV15 and TRBJ2-7; 9 nucleotides match TRBD1. Trimming took 1 base from V and 7 from J; bases not matched to a gene: 5. The CDR3 spans 14 residues. Germline V gene sequence: CDR1 LNHNV, CDR2 YYDKDF (reference sequence). Here the CDR3 DNA reads TGTGCCACCAGCAGAGGGGACAGGGACCGGGAGCAGTACTTC. It translates to CATSRGDRDREQYF.

On this clone: Other DNA sequences in this sample translate to the same CDR3. V is TRBV4-1 and J is TRBJ2-7, with a tentative D call TRBD2 (6 bases). Trimming removed 0 bases at V and 7 bases at J, with 10 bases between. This CDR3 spans 13 amino acids. CDR1 MGHRA and CDR2 YSYEKL come from the germline V gene. The CDR3 here is CASSQEGGGEQYF. The CDR3 coding sequence is TGCGCCAGCAGCCAAGAAGGTGGAGGGGAGCAGTACTTC.

The chain has TRBV19 and TRBJ1-4; D call uncertain. CDR1 is LNHDA and CDR2 is SQIVND in the germline V gene (reference sequence). Trimming removed 5 bases at V and 0 bases at J, with 19 bases between. The CDR3 spans 18 residues. The CDR3 nucleotides are TGTGCCAGTAGTTGGGAGGCTATAACACCTGCAACTAATGAAAAACTGTTTTTT. Translated, it gives CASSWEAITPATNEKLFF.

The chain uses TRBV9 and TRBJ1-4; perhaps TRBD1 as D (6 bases). The germline V and J ends were trimmed by 4 bases and 7 bases, with 17 bases remaining between them. Per germline, CDR1 SGDLS and CDR2 YYNGEE. The length of the CDR3 is 15 residues. CDR3 in amino acids: CASSTQQGWGEKLFF. CDR3 in DNA: TGTGCCAGCAGCACACAACAGGGATGGGGTGAAAAACTGTTTTTT. The whole variable domain, filled in from reference TRBV9 and TRBJ1-4, reads DSGVTQTPKHLITATGQRVTLRCSPRSGDLSVYWYQQSLDQGLQFLIQYYNGEERAKGNILERFSAQQFPDLHSELNLSSLELGDSALYFCASSTQQGWGEKLFFGSGTQLSVL.

This chain connects TRBV19 to TRBJ1-3, with D maybe TRBD1 (6 bases). V lost 2 bases and J 3 bases, leaving 14 bases between the germline ends. In germline, CDR1 is LNHDA, CDR2 SQIVND (reference sequence). There are 16 residues in the CDR3. The CDR3, as DNA: TGTGCCAGTAGTATAACCGACAGGACCCTTGGAAACACCATATATTTT. The encoded protein is CASSITDRTLGNTIYF.

The V gene is TRBV28, the J gene TRBJ2-2; 8 positions match TRBD1. Germline values: CDR1 MDHEN, CDR2 SYDVKM. The trim removed 7 bases at V and 6 bases at J, leaving 10 bases unmatched. This CDR3 spans 15 amino acids. Here the CDR3 DNA reads TGTGCCAGCACCTTGGACAGGGTTTCTTCCGGGGAGCTGTTTTTT. Its protein product is CASTLDRVSSGELFF.

This clone was seen more than once but under ten times. V is TRBV7-8 and J is TRBJ1-2; D not resolved. This CDR3 spans 15 amino acids. The ends were cut back, 1 base at V and 2 bases at J, with 11 bases in the middle. Looked up from germline, CDR1 is SGHVS and CDR2 is FQNEAQ. The CDR3 DNA reads as TGTGCCAGCAGCTTAGGCCCGGCCGCAAACTATGGCTACACCTTC. It yields the protein CASSLGPAANYGYTF.

This chain uses TRBV7-3 with TRBJ2-2; D is unclear. The V and J ends lost 1 base and 3 bases respectively, with 6 bases between them. This CDR3 region has 14 residues. CDR1 SGHTA and CDR2 FQGTGA come from the germline V gene. The CDR3 is CASSLNRDTGELFF. As DNA, the CDR3 is TGTGCCAGCAGCTTAAACAGAGACACCGGGGAGCTGTTTTTT.

In its sample, this clone was seen once. V usage is TRBV5-1 and J usage is TRBJ2-3; 8 bases align to TRBD1. The germline gives CDR1 SGHRS, CDR2 YFSETQ. This CDR3 has 13 amino acids. The trim removed 7 bases at V and 5 bases at J, leaving 6 bases unmatched. CDR3 in amino acids: CASGFGQGDTQYF. The CDR3 nucleotides read TGCGCCAGCGGGTTTGGACAGGGAGATACGCAGTATTTT.

This chain joins TRBV5-8 and TRBJ2-7, with 7 nucleotides matching TRBD2. There are 12 residues in the CDR3. The V gene end was trimmed by 4 bases and the J gene end by 9 bases; junction bases not matched to a gene: 7. CDR1 and CDR2 (germline): SGHTS, YDEGEE. CDR3 coding DNA: TGTGCCAGCAGCCCAACAGCGGGGAGGCAGTACTTC. It translates to CASSPTAGRQYF.

The V gene is TRBV10-2, the J gene TRBJ2-6; unclear D gene. The CDR3 consists of 13 residues. Germline CDR1 and CDR2: WSHSY and SAAADI. With 3 bases removed from V and 4 bases from J, the gap between germline ends came to 4 bases. CDR3 in DNA: TGCGCCAGCAGTGATACAGGGGCCAACGTCCTGACTTTC. Its protein is CASSDTGANVLTF.

The genes are TRBV5-1 and TRBJ2-5; 8 nucleotides agree with TRBD1. The CDR3 has 16 amino acids. The ends lost 2 bases at V and 1 base at J; junction bases unmatched: 7. Germline loops: CDR1 SGHRS, CDR2 YFSETQ. CDR3 sequence: CASSLWTGLTQETQYF. The DNA for the CDR3 is TGCGCCAGCAGCTTATGGACAGGGCTGACCCAAGAGACCCAGTACTTC.

The rearrangement uses TRBV19 and TRBJ2-5, with D perhaps TRBD2 (6 bases). From germline, CDR1 is LNHDA and CDR2 SQIVND (reference sequence). The CDR3 runs 14 residues. Trimming removed 5 bases from V and 5 bases from J, with 15 bases in between. This CDR3 is CASSSGSGTETQYF. CDR3 DNA sequence: TGTGCCAGTAGTTCCGGGAGCGGAACGGAGACCCAGTACTTC.

J is TRBJ1-2 and V is TRBV5-4; no clear D. The CDR3 loop spans 15 amino acids. CDR1 is SGHNT and CDR2 is YYREEE in the germline V gene (reference sequence). Trimming removed 2 bases from V and 4 bases from J, with 15 bases in between. The CDR3 region is CASSLQSRRGYGYTF. The CDR3, as DNA: TGTGCCAGCAGCTTACAGTCCCGGCGGGGCTATGGCTACACCTTC.

The rearrangement uses TRBV28 and TRBJ2-3; 7 nucleotides agree with TRBD1. Losses at the gene ends were 8 bases for V and 0 bases for J; bases not matched to a gene: 23. Germline V gene data show CDR1 as MDHEN and CDR2 as SYDVKM. CDR3 length equals 20 residues. The CDR3 DNA is TGTGCCAGCGAAGGACAGCCGGGACAGCGCCAGAGACCTAGCACAGATACGCAGTATTTT. Encoded protein: CASEGQPGQRQRPSTDTQYF. Looking up the rest from reference TRBV28 and TRBJ2-3 gives the full variable domain: DVKVTQSSRYLVKRTGEKVFLECVQDMDHENMFWYRQDPGLGLRLIYFSYDVKMKEKGDIPEGYSVSREKKERFSLILESASTNQTSMYLCASEGQPGQRQRPSTDTQYFGPGTRLTVL.

The chain recombines TRBV28 with TRBJ1-1, with D maybe TRBD1 (5 bases). This CDR3 contains 14 residues. Per germline, CDR1 MDHEN and CDR2 SYDVKM. The germline V and J ends were trimmed by 2 bases and 4 bases, with 11 bases remaining between them. In nucleotides, the CDR3 is TGTGCCAGCAGTTTAGAGGGGAGGAGCACTGAAGCTTTCTTT. This sequence encodes CASSLEGRSTEAFF.

This chain joins TRBV27 and TRBJ2-2; D is unclear. Per the germline V gene, CDR1 is MNHEY and CDR2 is SMNVEV (reference sequence). V shed 5 bases and J shed 2 bases, with 6 bases lying between them. This CDR3 is built from 13 residues. The DNA of the CDR3 is TGTGCCAGCAGTCCTTATAACACCGGGGAGCTGTTTTTT. It codes for CASSPYNTGELFF.